Shown below are 31 T cell receptor beta chains from a single sample sequenced in a study of radiotherapy plus CTLA-4 blockade in lung cancer. Sequencing was performed with immunoSEQ multiplex PCR; in TCRdb, only in-frame clones are kept and a portion is missing. The sample lists over 100,000 clones, more than 65% occurring once. The starting material was peripheral blood, obtained from a patient treated with radiotherapy plus ipilimumab. The receptors originated from a human donor with non-small cell lung cancer that progressed on radiotherapy plus ipilimumab. Some clones in this sample may be carry-over from other donors' samples.

This chain connects TRBV7-3 to TRBJ1-1; 7 nucleotides align to TRBD1. V trimming: 2 bases; J trimming: 6 bases; junction bases outside the gene matches: 3. The CDR3 is 13 residues long. Germline CDR1 and CDR2: SGHTA and FQGTGA. The CDR3 is CASSLVQGAEAFF. The CDR3 bases are TGTGCCAGCAGCTTAGTTCAGGGGGCTGAAGCTTTCTTT.

The genes are TRBV4-2 and TRBJ2-3; TRBD2 matches at 9 bases. The CDR3 sequence is 18 residues long. The V segment lost 0 bases and the J segment 2 bases; nucleotides outside the gene matches: 9. Germline assignment: CDR1 LGHNA and CDR2 YNFKEQ. This chain's CDR3 is CASSQEGTGTSPTDTQYF. In DNA form, the CDR3 reads TGTGCCAGCAGCCAAGAAGGCACCGGGACTAGCCCCACAGATACGCAGTATTTT.

The chain joins TRBV7-9 to TRBJ2-1; D remains ambiguous. CDR3 size: 12 residues. Trimming took 1 base from V and 7 from J, leaving 5 bases between them. CDR1 is SEHNR, CDR2 FQNEAQ, per germline (reference sequence). The DNA for the CDR3 is TGTGCCAGCAGCTTAGAAGGGAATGAGCAGTTCTTC. Translation gives CASSLEGNEQFF. The full variable domain, in which reference TRBV7-9 and TRBJ2-1 provide the parts outside the CDR3, is DTGVSQNPRHKITKRGQNVTFRCDPISEHNRLYWYRQTLGQGPEFLTYFQNEAQLEKSRLLSDRFSAERPKGSFSTLEIQRTEQGDSAMYLCASSLEGNEQFFGPGTRLTVL.

This clone appeared a single time. The chain couples TRBV10-1 to TRBJ1-6; unclear D gene. CDR1 WNHNN and CDR2 SYGVQD come from the germline V gene (reference sequence). Trimming left V 6 bases short and J 0 bases short, with 12 bases between. CDR3 size: 16 residues. The CDR3 coding sequence is TGCGCCAGCAGGGACCTACCCGACTCCTATAATTCACCCCTCCACTTT. Translated: CASRDLPDSYNSPLHF.

This clone was seen just once. The CDR3 sequence is CASSQVRGGQGTGELFF. DNA for the CDR3: TGCGCCAGCAGCCAAGTTAGAGGGGGACAGGGAACCGGGGAGCTGTTTTTT. The rearrangement joins TRBV4-1 to TRBJ2-2, with TRBD1 matching over 9 bases. Looked up from germline, CDR1 is MGHRA and CDR2 is YSYEKL. V gave up 1 base and J gave up 5 bases; unmatched junction bases: 8. CDR3 size: 17 residues.

This clone was seen once. The chain carries TRBV5-5 and TRBJ2-2; D gene unclear. V was shortened by 1 base and J by 4 bases, with 8 bases between the two germline ends. The germline V gene encodes CDR1 SGHKS and CDR2 YYEKEE (reference sequence). This CDR3 has 14 amino acids. CDR3 in amino acids: CASSLPLPTGELFF. As DNA, the CDR3 is TGTGCCAGCAGCTTGCCCCTACCCACCGGGGAGCTGTTTTTT.

The chain combines TRBV5-1 with TRBJ1-2; TRBD1 matches 9 bases. The CDR3 length is 15 residues. Germline assignment: CDR1 SGHRS and CDR2 YFSETQ. V shed 5 bases, J shed 2 bases, and the junction held 7 bases outside the gene matches. The chain's CDR3 is CASRPGTGMNYGYTF. CDR3 DNA: TGCGCCAGCAGACCCGGGACAGGGATGAACTATGGCTACACCTTC.

This chain connects TRBV11-3 to TRBJ2-2; unclear D gene. V was cut by 5 bases and J by 2 bases, with 6 bases left in between. This CDR3 contains 13 residues. Germline V gene sequence: CDR1 SGHNT, CDR2 YENEEA. The chain's CDR3 is CASSPVNTGELFF. In DNA, the CDR3 is TGTGCCAGCAGCCCAGTAAACACCGGGGAGCTGTTTTTT. Filled out from reference TRBV11-3 and TRBJ2-2, the complete variable domain reads EAGVVQSPRYKIIEKKQPVAFWCNPISGHNTLYWYLQNLGQGPELLIRYENEEAVDDSQLPKDRFSAERLKGVDSTLKIQPAELGDSAVYLCASSPVNTGELFFGEGSRLTVL.

This chain uses TRBV4-3 with TRBJ2-7; 8 bases agree with TRBD1. CDR1 and CDR2 from the germline V gene are LGHNA and YSLEER. The CDR3 has 15 residues. V was pared by 1 base and J by 3 bases, with 5 bases of the junction left unmatched. As DNA, the CDR3 is TGCGCCAGCAGCCAAGGGGGACAGGCGAACTACGAGCAGTACTTC. This codes for CASSQGGQANYEQYF.

This sequence joins TRBV28 and TRBJ1-1, with TRBD1 matching 7 bases. The germline CDR1 and CDR2 sequences are MDHEN and SYDVKM. The V and J ends lost 10 bases and 1 base, in that order; junction bases with no gene match: 18. This CDR3 spans 17 amino acids. The CDR3 sequence is CATRPTGIGIANTEAFF. The CDR3, as DNA: TGTGCCACCAGACCGACAGGGATTGGTATTGCGAACACTGAAGCTTTCTTT.

The chain is built from TRBV5-4 and TRBJ1-1; D might be TRBD1 (6 bases). V gave up 0 bases and J gave up 1 base, with 10 bases separating them. CDR1 is SGHNT and CDR2 is YYREEE in the germline V gene (reference sequence). The CDR3 has 15 residues. The CDR3 DNA reads TGTGCCAGCAGCTTGGGGGGACACCCGAACACTGAAGCTTTCTTT. Amino acid sequence: CASSLGGHPNTEAFF.

On this clone: This sample also contains other DNA sequences that code for the same CDR3. V gene TRBV5-1 combines with J gene TRBJ1-4; TRBD1 is a possible D gene (6 bases). Trimming cost V 3 bases and J 7 bases, with 13 bases left between them. In germline, CDR1 is SGHRS, CDR2 YFSETQ. CDR3 length: 14 residues. CDR3 DNA: TGCGCCAGCAGCTCCCGGGGGGGCGGTGAAAAACTGTTTTTT. Translated, it gives CASSSRGGGEKLFF. The entire variable domain, with the rest obtained from reference TRBV5-1 and TRBJ1-4, is as follows: KAGVTQTPRYLIKTRGQQVTLSCSPISGHRSVSWYQQTPGQGLQFLFEYFSETQRNKGNFPGRFSGRQFSNSRSEMNVSTLELGDSALYLCASSSRGGGEKLFFGSGTQLSVL.

The rearrangement joins TRBV6-5 to TRBJ2-2; no firm D call. This CDR3 contains 12 residues. Germline lookup yields CDR1 MNHEY and CDR2 SVGAGI. The V end lost 1 base, the J end lost 8 bases, and 5 bases lay between the germline ends. CDR3 DNA sequence: TGTGCCAGCAGTTACTATTCGGGGGAGCTGTTTTTT. Protein: CASSYYSGELFF.

V gene TRBV7-2 combines with J gene TRBJ1-5; unclear D gene. The CDR3 runs to 16 residues. Germline V gives CDR1 SGHTA, CDR2 FQGNSA. V gave up 2 bases and J gave up 5 bases, with 16 bases separating them. CDR3 amino acids: CASSLRGVNQDQPQHF. Here the CDR3 DNA reads TGTGCCAGCAGCTTAAGAGGAGTAAATCAGGATCAGCCCCAGCATTTT.

The chain recombines TRBV27 with TRBJ1-4; tentatively, D is TRBD1 (6 bases). This CDR3 region has 13 residues. V lost 5 bases and J 6 bases, leaving 10 bases between the germline ends. Germline assignment: CDR1 MNHEY and CDR2 SMNVEV (reference sequence). CDR3 region: CASSGAGDEKLFF. The CDR3 nucleotides are TGTGCCAGCAGTGGAGCAGGGGATGAAAAACTGTTTTTT.

The rearrangement joins TRBV5-1 to TRBJ2-2; D uncertain. Germline V gene lookup returns CDR1 SGHRS and CDR2 YFSETQ. The germline V and J ends were trimmed by 2 bases and 9 bases, with 11 bases remaining between them. The CDR3 is made up of 13 amino acids. The CDR3 loop is CASSLGNPRELFF. In DNA, the CDR3 is TGCGCCAGCAGCTTAGGTAACCCCCGGGAGCTGTTTTTT.

The DNA of the CDR3 is TGTGCCATCAGTGAGTCAAACGGGGGGCTCCTCACGCAGTATTTT. Its protein product is CAISESNGGLLTQYF. The chain has TRBV10-3 and TRBJ2-3; D is perhaps TRBD2 (7 bases). Germline CDR1 reads ENHRY; CDR2 reads SYGVKD. Trimming stripped 0 bases from V and 9 bases from J, with 16 bases between. CDR3 length: 15 amino acids.

The chain links TRBV11-2 to TRBJ1-2; no definite D call. Trimming shortened V by 0 bases and J by 5 bases, and 7 bases separated the two germline ends. Germline CDR1 is SGHAT and CDR2 is FQNNGV. The CDR3 spans 13 residues. CDR3 region: CASSLDPGYGYTF. The CDR3 coding sequence is TGTGCCAGCAGCTTAGATCCCGGGTATGGCTACACCTTC.

The chain employs TRBV7-3 and TRBJ1-1; 7 positions agree with TRBD1. V lost 5 bases, J lost 11 bases, and 17 bases stayed unmatched. The CDR3 is made up of 15 amino acids. Germline-derived CDR1 and CDR2 are SGHTA and FQGTGA. Here the CDR3 reads CASSPSGQNRDGAFF. DNA for the CDR3: TGTGCCAGCAGCCCATCGGGACAGAACCGTGATGGGGCTTTCTTT.

This clone was seen once. This chain uses TRBV6-6 with TRBJ1-2; TRBD1 might be the D (6 bases). V lost 6 bases and J 2 bases, leaving 13 bases between the germline ends. The CDR3 sequence is 14 residues long. Germline CDR1 is MNHNY and CDR2 is SVGAGI (reference sequence). CDR3 nucleotide sequence: TGTGCCAGCAGCACGCCGGACAGAAACTATGGCTACACCTTC. Encoded protein: CASSTPDRNYGYTF.

The J gene is TRBJ2-7, the V gene TRBV4-3, with D tentatively TRBD1 (5 bases). Trimming took off 0 bases at V and 6 bases at J, with 15 bases between the two ends. CDR3 length: 15 residues. Germline V gene lookup returns CDR1 LGHNA and CDR2 YSLEER. CDR3 loop: CASSQDLAGRLEQYF. CDR3 coding DNA: TGCGCCAGCAGCCAAGACCTCGCAGGGCGGCTCGAGCAGTACTTC.

The chain couples TRBV12-5 to TRBJ1-1; D is unresolved. The germline V gene encodes CDR1 LGHNT and CDR2 FRNRAP. V was cut by 6 bases and J by 0 bases, with 8 bases left in between. This CDR3 is 13 amino acids long. The CDR3 here is CASGYGMNTEAFF. In nucleotides, the CDR3 is TGTGCTAGTGGATACGGGATGAACACTGAAGCTTTCTTT.

This chain links TRBV9 with TRBJ2-2, with 8 bases fitting TRBD2. The J segment lost 4 bases and the V segment lost 4 bases, leaving 15 bases of the junction unmatched. Per the germline V gene, CDR1 is SGDLS and CDR2 is YYNGEE. The CDR3 loop spans 18 amino acids. In DNA form, the CDR3 reads TGTGCCAGCAGCCTGATCGGAGAAGCGGGGGAAAGCACCGGGGAGCTGTTTTTT. Translating it yields CASSLIGEAGESTGELFF. The full variable domain, in which reference TRBV9 and TRBJ2-2 provide the parts outside the CDR3, is DSGVTQTPKHLITATGQRVTLRCSPRSGDLSVYWYQQSLDQGLQFLIQYYNGEERAKGNILERFSAQQFPDLHSELNLSSLELGDSALYFCASSLIGEAGESTGELFFGEGSRLTVL.

This clone is a singleton in its sample. The rearrangement uses TRBV25-1 and TRBJ2-2, with D uncertain. Per the germline V gene, CDR1 is MGHDK and CDR2 is SYGVNS. This CDR3 comprises 13 residues. Trimming shortened V by 1 base and J by 1 base, and 1 base separated the two germline ends. The CDR3 region is CASSELNTGELFF. The CDR3 DNA is TGTGCCAGCAGTGAATTGAACACCGGGGAGCTGTTTTTT. Filled out from reference TRBV25-1 and TRBJ2-2, the complete variable domain reads EADIYQTPRYLVIGTGKKITLECSQTMGHDKMYWYQQDPGMELHLIHYSYGVNSTEKGDLSSESTVSRIRTEHFPLTLESARPSHTSQYLCASSELNTGELFFGEGSRLTVL.

This clone was seen a single time. The CDR3 sequence is CASSLGHTGEQYF. Written as DNA, the CDR3 is TGTGCCAGCAGCTTGGGACATACCGGGGAGCAGTACTTC. This chain connects TRBV7-9 to TRBJ2-7; D is perhaps TRBD1 (6 bases). This CDR3 comprises 13 residues. Germline CDR1 SEHNR, CDR2 FQNEAQ (reference sequence). The ends were cut back, 3 bases at V and 7 bases at J, with 13 bases in the middle.

The rearrangement links TRBV4-3 to TRBJ1-1; D unclear. CDR3 length: 13 residues. V lost 4 bases to trimming and J lost 5 bases, with 11 bases between them. Germline V lookup: CDR1 LGHNA, CDR2 YSLEER. The CDR3: CASSPWPGTEAFF. CDR3 coding DNA: TGCGCCAGCAGCCCTTGGCCGGGAACTGAAGCTTTCTTT.

J is TRBJ2-5 and V is TRBV7-9; D gene unclear. The CDR3 extends over 13 amino acids. Germline CDR1 reads SEHNR; CDR2 reads FQNEAQ (reference sequence). V lost 3 bases and J 2 bases, leaving 7 bases between the germline ends. The CDR3 bases are TGTGCCAGCAGCTTGATAATTCAAGAGACCCAGTACTTC. Protein product: CASSLIIQETQYF.

In its sample, this clone was seen a few times. This chain links TRBV7-3 with TRBJ1-6; 8 bases line up with TRBD1. V gave up 4 bases and J gave up 13 bases; unmatched junction bases: 6. The CDR3 consists of 13 residues. The germline V gene encodes CDR1 SGHTA and CDR2 FQGTGA. CDR3 sequence: CASSSQTGAPLHF. The CDR3 DNA reads as TGTGCCAGCAGCTCGCAGACAGGGGCTCCCCTCCACTTT.

The CDR3 region has the DNA TGCGCCAGCAGCCAAGACTGGCGAGGGGAGACCCAGTACTTC. Amino acids: CASSQDWRGETQYF. The V call is TRBV4-3, the J call TRBJ2-5; weak D call: TRBD2 (5 bases). The ends were cut back, 0 bases at V and 5 bases at J, with 10 bases in the middle. Germline V gene sequence: CDR1 LGHNA, CDR2 YSLEER. The CDR3 loop spans 14 amino acids.

The chain employs TRBV5-4 and TRBJ1-3, with 9 bases identical to TRBD1. After removal of 1 base from V and 5 bases from J, the junction contained 10 bases not matched to a gene. Looked up from germline, CDR1 is SGHNT and CDR2 is YYREEE (reference sequence). This CDR3 contains 17 residues. CDR3 sequence (DNA): TGTGCCAGCAGCTTGATGACCGGGACAGGGAATCGAAACACCATATATTTT. Amino acid sequence: CASSLMTGTGNRNTIYF.

The chain recombines TRBV10-3 with TRBJ1-6; 7 nucleotides line up with TRBD1. Germline CDR1 and CDR2: ENHRY and SYGVKD. The CDR3 is 21 residues long. Losses at the gene ends were 0 bases for V and 0 bases for J; bases not matched to a gene: 14. The CDR3 coding sequence is TGTGCCATCAGTGAGTCTGTTTCACGACAGGGCCGCAGCTCCTATAATTCACCCCTCCACTTT. Translation gives CAISESVSRQGRSSYNSPLHF.